This TCR beta chain derives from a study of post-analysis software for immune sequencing data. Regarding the study as a whole: Patients showed TRBV5-6, TRBV5-1 and TRBV20-1 among a few TRBV segments more frequent than in controls.

CDR3 size: 15 residues. V shed 1 base and J 3 bases; nucleotides not matched to a gene: 6. Germline V gives CDR1 DFQATT, CDR2 SNEGSKA (reference sequence). A note on this clonotype: Antigen specificity is unknown.

Unique molecular identifiers had been added to the TCR beta cDNA libraries. TCRdb recomputed calls from the PCR reads with MiXCR, one row per CDR3 protein. This sample yields 650,000 to 850,000 distinct CDR3 sequences, of which about 43% are seen a single time; 4.9% belongs to the top ten. The sequencing input was blood. The origin of this receptor is a girl aged 10-17 years with multiple sclerosis. The V and J genes are TRBV20-1 and TRBJ2-1; 7 nucleotides match TRBD2. CDR3 sequence: CSARVRLAVYNEQFF. The CDR3 nucleotides are TGCAGTGCTAGAGTCCGGCTAGCGGTCTACAATGAGCAGTTCTTC.